This T cell receptor beta chain was captured in a study of cytomegalovirus exposure and HLA in healthy donors. Study-wide context: Within the Caucasian-associated ancestry cluster were roughly 79% of the roughly 400 genotyped donors. Study-wide points: A later analysis showed HLA-associated TCR beta chains outstripping equally common others in clonal expansion. Apparent HLA restriction characterized most CMV-associated TCR beta chains in a later analysis. Rarity characterized most TCR sequences, yet some public TCRs appeared in many donors.

60 Vbeta and 13 Jbeta primers were used in PCR. Sequenced by immunoSEQ multiplex PCR; TCRdb stores in-frame clones only, minus some. The sample contains 85,000 to 90,000 clones, 70% to 90% of which appear only once. Points on this clone: Its antigen is still unknown.

This CDR3 has 16 amino acids. The trim removed 0 bases at V and 7 bases at J, leaving 10 bases unmatched. Germline lookup yields CDR1 MNHEY and CDR2 SMNVEV (reference sequence). The rearrangement links TRBV27 to TRBJ1-2, with 8 bases matching TRBD1. This receptor was identified in a young man in good health and CMV-seronegative. The sample comprised PBMCs. The CDR3 DNA follows: TGTGCCAGCAGTTTATCGATTAGGACAGGGTCCTCTGGCTACACCTTC. Translation gives CASSLSIRTGSSGYTF.